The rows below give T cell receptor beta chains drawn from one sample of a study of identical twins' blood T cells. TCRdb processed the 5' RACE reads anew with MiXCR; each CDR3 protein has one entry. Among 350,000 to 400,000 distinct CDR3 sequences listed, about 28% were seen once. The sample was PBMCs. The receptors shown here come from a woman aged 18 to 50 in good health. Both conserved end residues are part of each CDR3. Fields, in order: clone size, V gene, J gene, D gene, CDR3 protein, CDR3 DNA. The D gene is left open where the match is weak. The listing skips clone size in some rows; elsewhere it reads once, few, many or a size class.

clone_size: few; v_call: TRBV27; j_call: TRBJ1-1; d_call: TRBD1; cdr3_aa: CASSLLLSRGGTGNTEAFF; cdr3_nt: TGTGCCAGCAGTTTATTATTATCGAGGGGGGGGACAGGGAACACTGAAGCTTTCTTT
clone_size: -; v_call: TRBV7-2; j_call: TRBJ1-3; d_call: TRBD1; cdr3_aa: CASSSQGAGDTIYF; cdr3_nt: TGTGCCAGCAGCTCGCAGGGGGCAGGAGACACCATATATTTT
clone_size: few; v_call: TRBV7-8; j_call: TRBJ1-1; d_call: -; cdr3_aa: CASSLDVLGGTEAFF; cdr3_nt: TGTGCCAGCAGCTTAGACGTATTGGGGGGCACTGAAGCTTTCTTT
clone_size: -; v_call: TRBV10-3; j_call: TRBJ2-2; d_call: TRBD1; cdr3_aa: CAITSGQGKNTGELFF; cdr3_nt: TGTGCCATCACATCGGGACAGGGGAAGAATACCGGGGAGCTGTTTTTT
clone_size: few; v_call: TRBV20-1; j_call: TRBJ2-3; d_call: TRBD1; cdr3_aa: CSGTGYMDTQYF; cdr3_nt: TGCAGTGGGACAGGGTATATGGATACGCAGTATTTT
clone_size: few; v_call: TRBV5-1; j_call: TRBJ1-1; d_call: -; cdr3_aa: CASSPNTENTEAFF; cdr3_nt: TGCGCCAGCAGCCCAAACACAGAGAACACTGAAGCTTTCTTT
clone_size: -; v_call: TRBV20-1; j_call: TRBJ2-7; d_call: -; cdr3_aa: CSAGPIYEQYF; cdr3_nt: TGCAGTGCGGGACCGATCTACGAGCAGTACTTC
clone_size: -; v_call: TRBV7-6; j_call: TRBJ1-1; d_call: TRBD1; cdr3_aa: CASSVSGGQGTEAFF; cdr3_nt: TGTGCCAGCAGCGTATCCGGCGGACAGGGGACTGAAGCTTTCTTT
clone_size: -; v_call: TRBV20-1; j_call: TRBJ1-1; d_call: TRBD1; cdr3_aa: CSANHQGVNTEAFF; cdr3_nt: TGCAGTGCTAATCACCAGGGGGTTAACACTGAAGCTTTCTTT
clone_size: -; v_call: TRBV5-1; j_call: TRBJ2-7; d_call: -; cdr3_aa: CASSLGPHGNEQYF; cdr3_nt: TGCGCCAGCAGCTTGGGACCGCACGGTAACGAGCAGTACTTC
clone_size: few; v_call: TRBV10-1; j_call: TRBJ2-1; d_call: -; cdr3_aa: CASGFRTGRGYNEQFF; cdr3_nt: TGCGCCAGCGGATTCAGGACAGGGAGGGGATACAATGAGCAGTTCTTC
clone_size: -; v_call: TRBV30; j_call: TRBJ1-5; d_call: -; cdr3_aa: CAWSVQGGQPQHF; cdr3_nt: TGTGCCTGGAGTGTACAGGGAGGTCAGCCCCAGCATTTT
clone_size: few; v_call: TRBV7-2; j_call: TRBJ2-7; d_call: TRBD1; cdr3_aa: CASSFITGGSYEQYF; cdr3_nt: TGTGCCAGCAGCTTTATAACAGGGGGATCCTACGAGCAGTACTTC
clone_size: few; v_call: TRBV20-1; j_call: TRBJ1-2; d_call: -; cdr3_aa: CSARVWTLDGYTF; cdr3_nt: TGCAGTGCTAGGGTTTGGACTCTTGATGGCTACACCTTC
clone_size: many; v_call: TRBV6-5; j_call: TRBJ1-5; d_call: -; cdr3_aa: CASSYWGVGRHHQPQHF; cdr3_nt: TGTGCCAGCAGTTACTGGGGGGTGGGGAGACACCATCAGCCCCAGCATTTT
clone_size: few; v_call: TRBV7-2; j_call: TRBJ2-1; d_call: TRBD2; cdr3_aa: CASSILAWEQFF; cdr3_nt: TGTGCCAGCAGCATACTAGCGTGGGAGCAGTTCTTC
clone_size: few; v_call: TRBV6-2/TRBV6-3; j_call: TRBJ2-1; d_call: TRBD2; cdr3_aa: CASSSSGRYEQFF; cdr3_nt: TGTGCCAGCAGTTCTAGCGGGAGATATGAGCAGTTCTTC
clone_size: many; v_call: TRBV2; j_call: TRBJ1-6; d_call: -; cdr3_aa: CASGGSSPLHF; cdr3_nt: TGTGCCAGCGGGGGGTCTTCACCCCTCCACTTT
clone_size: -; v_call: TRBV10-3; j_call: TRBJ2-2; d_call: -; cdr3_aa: CAISDWGSTGELFF; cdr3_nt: TGTGCCATCAGTGATTGGGGTAGCACCGGGGAGCTGTTTTTT
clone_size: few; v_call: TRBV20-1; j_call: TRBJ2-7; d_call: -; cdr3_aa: CSARGGPPVYEQYF; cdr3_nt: TGCAGTGCTAGAGGTGGTCCCCCGGTCTACGAGCAGTACTTC
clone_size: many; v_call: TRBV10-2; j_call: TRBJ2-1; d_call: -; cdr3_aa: CASSPSLNEQFF; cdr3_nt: TGCGCCAGCTCACCATCTTTGAATGAGCAGTTCTTC
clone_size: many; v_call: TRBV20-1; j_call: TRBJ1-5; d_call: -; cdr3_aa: CSARDQRGSTPQHF; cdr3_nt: TGCAGTGCTAGAGATCAGCGGGGATCAACGCCCCAGCATTTT
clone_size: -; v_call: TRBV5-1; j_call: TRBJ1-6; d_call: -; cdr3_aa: CASSLRTTDLLHF; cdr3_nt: TGCGCCAGCAGCCTAAGGACCACAGATCTTCTGCACTTT
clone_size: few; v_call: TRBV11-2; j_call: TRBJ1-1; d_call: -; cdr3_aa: CASSIRSGAFF; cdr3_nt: TGTGCCAGCAGCATCCGCTCCGGAGCTTTCTTT
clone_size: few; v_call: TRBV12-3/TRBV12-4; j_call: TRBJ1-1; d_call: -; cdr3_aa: CASSLVGMAEAFF; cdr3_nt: TGTGCCAGCAGTTTAGTGGGGATGGCTGAAGCTTTCTTT
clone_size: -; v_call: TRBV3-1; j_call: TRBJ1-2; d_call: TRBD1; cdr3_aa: CASSQDLGTGLLGDGYTF; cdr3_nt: TGTGCCAGCAGCCAAGATCTGGGGACAGGTCTACTCGGGGATGGCTACACCTTC
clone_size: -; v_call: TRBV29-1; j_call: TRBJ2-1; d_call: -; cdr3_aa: CSVARGYSNEQFF; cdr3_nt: TGCAGCGTTGCGAGGGGGTACTCCAATGAGCAGTTCTTC
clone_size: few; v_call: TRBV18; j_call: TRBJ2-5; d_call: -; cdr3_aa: CASSPGVQETQYF; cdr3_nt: TGTGCCAGCTCCCCAGGGGTTCAAGAGACCCAGTACTTC
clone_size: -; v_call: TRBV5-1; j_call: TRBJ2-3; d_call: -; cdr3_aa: CASSSHRVLTDTQYF; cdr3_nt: TGCGCCAGCAGCTCCCACAGGGTCCTCACAGATACGCAGTATTTT
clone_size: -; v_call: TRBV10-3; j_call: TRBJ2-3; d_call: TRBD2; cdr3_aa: CAIRDGGRAPDAQYF; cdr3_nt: TGTGCCATCAGGGATGGCGGGAGGGCCCCCGATGCGCAGTATTTT
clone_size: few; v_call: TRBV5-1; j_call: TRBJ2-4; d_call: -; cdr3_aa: CASSLVRGDKNIQYF; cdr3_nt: TGCGCCAGCAGCTTGGTCAGGGGTGACAAAAACATTCAGTACTTC
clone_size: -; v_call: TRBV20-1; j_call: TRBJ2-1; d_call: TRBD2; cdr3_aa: CSARDRKRGGHTEQFF; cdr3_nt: TGCAGTGCTAGAGATCGGAAGCGGGGGGGCCATACTGAGCAGTTCTTC
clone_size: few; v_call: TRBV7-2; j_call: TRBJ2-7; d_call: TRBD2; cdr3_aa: CASSLLAGGSYEQYF; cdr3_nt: TGTGCCAGCAGCTTGCTAGCGGGAGGATCCTACGAGCAGTACTTC
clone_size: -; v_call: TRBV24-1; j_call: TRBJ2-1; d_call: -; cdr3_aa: CATGDPAGSEQFF; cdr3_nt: TGTGCCACCGGTGATCCCGCGGGGTCTGAGCAGTTCTTC
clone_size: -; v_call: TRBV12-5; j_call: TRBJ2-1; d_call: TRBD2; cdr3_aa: CASGARLAGASNEQFF; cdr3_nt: TGTGCTAGTGGTGCCCGACTAGCGGGGGCTTCCAATGAGCAGTTCTTC
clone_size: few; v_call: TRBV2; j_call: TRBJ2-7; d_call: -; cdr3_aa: CASRTGLGSYEQYF; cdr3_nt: TGTGCCAGCAGGACAGGTTTGGGCTCCTACGAGCAGTACTTC
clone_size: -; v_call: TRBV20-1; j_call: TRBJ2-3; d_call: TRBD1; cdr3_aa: CSARDRTGYDTQYF; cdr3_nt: TGCAGTGCTAGAGATCGGACAGGGTATGATACGCAGTATTTT
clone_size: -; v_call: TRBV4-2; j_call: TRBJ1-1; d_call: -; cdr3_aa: CASSPERNRNTEAFF; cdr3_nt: TGTGCCAGCAGCCCCGAACGCAACAGGAACACTGAAGCTTTCTTT
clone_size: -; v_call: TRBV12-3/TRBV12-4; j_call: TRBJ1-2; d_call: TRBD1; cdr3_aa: CASSYPDRDNGHTF; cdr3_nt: TGTGCCAGCAGTTATCCGGACAGGGACAATGGCCACACCTTC
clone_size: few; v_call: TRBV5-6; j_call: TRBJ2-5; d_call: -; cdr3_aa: CASSLVREETQYF; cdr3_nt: TGTGCCAGCAGCTTAGTGAGAGAAGAGACCCAGTACTTC
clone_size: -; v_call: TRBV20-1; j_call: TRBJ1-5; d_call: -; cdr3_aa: CSAREDSNQPQHF; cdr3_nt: TGCAGTGCTAGAGAAGATAGCAATCAGCCCCAGCATTTT
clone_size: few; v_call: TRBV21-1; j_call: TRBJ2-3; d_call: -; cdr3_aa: CARKRRGWGSTDTQYF; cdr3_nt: TGTGCCAGAAAAAGGAGAGGTTGGGGGAGCACAGATACGCAGTATTTT
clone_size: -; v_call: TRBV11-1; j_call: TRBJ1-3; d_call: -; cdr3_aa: CASSHPGWGNTIYF; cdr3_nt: TGTGCCAGCAGCCACCCCGGTTGGGGAAACACCATATATTTT
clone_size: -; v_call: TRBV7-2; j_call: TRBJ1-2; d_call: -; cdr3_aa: CASSLEPQGSSRYTF; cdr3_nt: TGTGCCAGCAGCTTAGAGCCGCAGGGTTCCAGTCGCTACACCTTC
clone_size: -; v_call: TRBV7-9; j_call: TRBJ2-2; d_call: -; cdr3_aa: CASSLAGRTRGELFF; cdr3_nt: TGTGCCAGCAGCTTAGCTGGCAGAACACGTGGGGAGCTGTTTTTT
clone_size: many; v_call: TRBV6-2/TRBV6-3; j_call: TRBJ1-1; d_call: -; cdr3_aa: CASSQLQPNTEAFF; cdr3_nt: TGTGCCAGCAGCCAACTACAGCCGAACACTGAAGCTTTCTTT
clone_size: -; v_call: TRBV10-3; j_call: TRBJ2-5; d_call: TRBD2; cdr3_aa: CAISESRGLAETQYF; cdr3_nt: TGTGCCATCAGTGAGTCTAGGGGACTAGCTGAGACCCAGTACTTC
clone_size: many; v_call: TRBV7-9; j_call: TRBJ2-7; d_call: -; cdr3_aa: CASSLFGSEQYF; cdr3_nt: TGTGCCAGCAGCTTGTTCGGAAGTGAGCAGTACTTC
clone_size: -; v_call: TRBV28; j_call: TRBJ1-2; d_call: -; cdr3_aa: CASSLGRSLYGYTF; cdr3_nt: TGTGCCAGCAGTTTAGGCAGGTCCTTGTATGGCTACACCTTC
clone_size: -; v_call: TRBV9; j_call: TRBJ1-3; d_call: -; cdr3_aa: CASSAQGGGNTIYF; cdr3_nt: TGTGCCAGCAGCGCACAGGGAGGGGGAAACACCATATATTTT
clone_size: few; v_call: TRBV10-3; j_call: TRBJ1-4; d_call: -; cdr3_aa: CAISGGVTNEKLFF; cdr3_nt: TGTGCCATCAGTGGGGGAGTAACTAATGAAAAACTGTTTTTT
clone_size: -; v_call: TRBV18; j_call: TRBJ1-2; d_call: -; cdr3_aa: CASSPPSSAWYGYTF; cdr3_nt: TGTGCCAGCTCACCACCAAGTTCTGCATGGTATGGCTACACCTTC
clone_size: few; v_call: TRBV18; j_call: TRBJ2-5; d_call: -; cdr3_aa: CASSFRTPQETQYF; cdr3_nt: TGTGCCAGCTCATTTAGGACACCACAAGAGACCCAGTACTTC
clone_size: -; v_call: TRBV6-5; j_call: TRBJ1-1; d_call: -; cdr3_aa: CASSSGHRNTEAFF; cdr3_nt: TGTGCCAGCAGTTCGGGACACCGGAACACTGAAGCTTTCTTT
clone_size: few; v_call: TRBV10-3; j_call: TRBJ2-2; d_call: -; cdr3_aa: CAISPQGSTGELFF; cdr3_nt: TGTGCCATCAGTCCTCAGGGTTCGACCGGGGAGCTGTTTTTT
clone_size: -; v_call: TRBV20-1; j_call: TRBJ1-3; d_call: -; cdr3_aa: CSAREGSRGSTIYF; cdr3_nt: TGCAGTGCTAGGGAGGGTTCTAGGGGAAGCACCATATATTTT
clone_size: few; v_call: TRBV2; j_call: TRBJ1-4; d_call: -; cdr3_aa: CASRLRSTNEKLFF; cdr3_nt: TGTGCCAGCAGGCTCAGATCAACTAATGAAAAACTGTTTTTT
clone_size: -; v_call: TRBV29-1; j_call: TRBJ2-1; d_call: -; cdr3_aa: CSAEPTWDLGYNEQFF; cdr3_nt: TGCAGCGCCGAACCTACATGGGACCTCGGATACAATGAGCAGTTCTTC
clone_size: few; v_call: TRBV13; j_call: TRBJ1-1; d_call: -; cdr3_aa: CASGPGRVTEAFF; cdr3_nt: TGTGCCAGCGGACCCGGACGGGTCACTGAAGCTTTCTTT
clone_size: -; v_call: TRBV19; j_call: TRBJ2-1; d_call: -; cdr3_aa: CATSKDNEQFF; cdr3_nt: TGTGCCACCAGTAAGGACAATGAGCAGTTCTTC